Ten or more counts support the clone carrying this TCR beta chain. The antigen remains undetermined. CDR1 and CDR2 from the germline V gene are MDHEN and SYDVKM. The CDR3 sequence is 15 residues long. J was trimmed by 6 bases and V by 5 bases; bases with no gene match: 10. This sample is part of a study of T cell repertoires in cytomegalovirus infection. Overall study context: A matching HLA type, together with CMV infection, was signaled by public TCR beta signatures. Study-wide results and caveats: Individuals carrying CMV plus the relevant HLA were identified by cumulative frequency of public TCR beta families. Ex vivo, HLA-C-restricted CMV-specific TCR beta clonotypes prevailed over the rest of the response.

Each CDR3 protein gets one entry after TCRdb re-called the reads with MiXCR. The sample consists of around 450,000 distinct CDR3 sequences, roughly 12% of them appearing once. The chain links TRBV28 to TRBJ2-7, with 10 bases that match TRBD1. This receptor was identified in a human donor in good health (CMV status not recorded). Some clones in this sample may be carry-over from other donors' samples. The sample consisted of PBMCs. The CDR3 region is CASSGPGQGYSEQYF. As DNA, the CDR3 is TGTGCCAGCAGTGGCCCGGGACAGGGGTATAGCGAGCAGTACTTC.